This T cell receptor beta chain was recovered during a study of shared clonotypes between healthy human individuals (dated by TCRdb to 2019 to 2021). In terms of the full investigation: The cohort included a few men and a couple of women between 18 and 49 years of age. Between about 0.9 and 10 billion PBMCs per donor were obtained by leukapheresis. Per donor, three plates each were used for CD4 naive and CD4 memory, two for CD8 naive, and one for CD8 memory. Libraries were prepared and TCR repertoires were sequenced by different laboratories using diverse techniques, in order to increase sequencing depth and limit assay-specific biases. To estimate repertoire size and how much clonotypes are shared between individuals, the study performed deep sequencing of blood TCR repertoires from roughly five healthy adults.

Turning to this clone: Its specific antigen is unknown. Base qualities are missing; no much larger clone stands one base away.

Including the terminal cysteine and phenylalanine, the CDR3 comprises 11 residues. This entry keeps only the CDR3 DNA: 33 bases, framed from base 1. The junction carries 3 bases between V and J, which are trimmed by 2 bases and 5 bases respectively. The germline V gene supplies CDR1 MGHRA and CDR2 YSYEKL. General study outcomes and caveats: Based on pairwise subsampling, the degree of clonotype sharing among donors was expected to be affected by sequencing depth. Incomplete sequencing was indicated by rarefaction of sorted-subset datasets, despite the large sequencing depth. Because the study included a small number of donors, the genetic and exposure-history diversity represented was limited. Larger estimated clonotype richness was generally found for naive subsets than for memory subsets. Compared with non-shared clonotypes, clonotypes shared by all four sorted-subset donors had higher generation probabilities. Sampling was limited to blood, and TCR repertoires in tissue likely differ from TCR repertoires in blood. Across four donors, around 5% of naive CD4, 3.5% of naive CD8, about 2.3% of memory CD4, and about 0.4% of memory CD8 clonotypes were shared.

CD8 naive samples consisted of CD45RO-negative cells that were positively selected for CCR7, yielding a CD45RA+CCR7+ population without TemRA cells. The donors were healthy, HIV-negative adults who had no recently reported acute infections or vaccinations. Only Caucasian adults living in Nashville, Tennessee, USA were represented among the donors. Blood was obtained by leukapheresis, after which PBMCs were separated by Ficoll-Histopaque density gradient centrifugation and cryopreserved in liquid nitrogen vapor phase. Analytical flow cytometry was used to check the purity and quantity of every magnetically sorted T cell population. Genomic DNA was isolated from every sorted fraction and measured by UV absorbance on a Nanodrop 2000c. Using the deep immunoSEQ assay, TCR CDR3 regions were amplified from genomic DNA by multiplex PCR. Extracted genomic DNA from each cell subset was distributed evenly across all wells of several immunoSEQ 96-well plates, and each plate was treated as a replicate. Each replicate PCR for sorted subsets received about 0.2 ug genomic DNA, equal to roughly 30,000 T cell genomes. The purified libraries were quantified using a Qubit 3.0 fluorometer, sized with a Bioanalyzer 2100, and then quantified again using the KAPA Library Quantification kit. Each immunoSEQ 96-well plate was sequenced on its own single-read 150-cycle Illumina NextSeq 550 flow cell. Per the source publication's procedure: Because the immunoSEQ output held only junctional sequences and lacked quality scores, the filtering could not match the filtering applied to full-length reads. Sequences were annotated with PyIR, a Python wrapper for IgBLAST v1.9, using IMGT germline references to assign V/J genes and CDR3. Reads were removed for weak V/J assignments (E-value above 1e-6), missing CDR3, stop codons, out-of-frame junctions, or ambiguous translated residues. V3J clonotypes were defined by identical inferred V gene, J gene, and CDR3 amino acid sequence. Percentage overlap between repertoires was computed as shared unique clonotypes divided by the size of the smaller repertoire. Repertoire richness was assessed with RTK rarefaction, the Chao1 estimator, and Recon v2.1 estimates of unobserved clonotypes. Generation probabilities were computed with OLGA for all TCRbeta clonotypes obtained by the gDNA method from a few donors. Held by TCRdb, this immuneACCESS table contains in-frame sequences only and omits some clones. Under half of the omission traces to an unresolved V gene where checked; the cause of the rest is unknown. The V and J calls and clone size are taken from that table; D and trimming were inferred from the DNA. The sample table holds roughly 2,000,000 clones, of which about 94% were seen once. The top ten clonotypes cover 0.95% to 1.5% of the sample.

The V and J segments used are TRBV4-1 and TRBJ1-1; the D gene assignment is ambiguous. The receptor's source is a man aged 18 to 30 in good health. The sample taken for sequencing was naive CD8+ T cells sorted from blood. Read against the paper, the sample's cell subset or site label means: CD45RA+CCR7+. The CDR3 loop reads CASSQQTEAFF. The nucleotides are TGCGCCAGCAGCCAACAGACTGAAGCTTTCTTT.